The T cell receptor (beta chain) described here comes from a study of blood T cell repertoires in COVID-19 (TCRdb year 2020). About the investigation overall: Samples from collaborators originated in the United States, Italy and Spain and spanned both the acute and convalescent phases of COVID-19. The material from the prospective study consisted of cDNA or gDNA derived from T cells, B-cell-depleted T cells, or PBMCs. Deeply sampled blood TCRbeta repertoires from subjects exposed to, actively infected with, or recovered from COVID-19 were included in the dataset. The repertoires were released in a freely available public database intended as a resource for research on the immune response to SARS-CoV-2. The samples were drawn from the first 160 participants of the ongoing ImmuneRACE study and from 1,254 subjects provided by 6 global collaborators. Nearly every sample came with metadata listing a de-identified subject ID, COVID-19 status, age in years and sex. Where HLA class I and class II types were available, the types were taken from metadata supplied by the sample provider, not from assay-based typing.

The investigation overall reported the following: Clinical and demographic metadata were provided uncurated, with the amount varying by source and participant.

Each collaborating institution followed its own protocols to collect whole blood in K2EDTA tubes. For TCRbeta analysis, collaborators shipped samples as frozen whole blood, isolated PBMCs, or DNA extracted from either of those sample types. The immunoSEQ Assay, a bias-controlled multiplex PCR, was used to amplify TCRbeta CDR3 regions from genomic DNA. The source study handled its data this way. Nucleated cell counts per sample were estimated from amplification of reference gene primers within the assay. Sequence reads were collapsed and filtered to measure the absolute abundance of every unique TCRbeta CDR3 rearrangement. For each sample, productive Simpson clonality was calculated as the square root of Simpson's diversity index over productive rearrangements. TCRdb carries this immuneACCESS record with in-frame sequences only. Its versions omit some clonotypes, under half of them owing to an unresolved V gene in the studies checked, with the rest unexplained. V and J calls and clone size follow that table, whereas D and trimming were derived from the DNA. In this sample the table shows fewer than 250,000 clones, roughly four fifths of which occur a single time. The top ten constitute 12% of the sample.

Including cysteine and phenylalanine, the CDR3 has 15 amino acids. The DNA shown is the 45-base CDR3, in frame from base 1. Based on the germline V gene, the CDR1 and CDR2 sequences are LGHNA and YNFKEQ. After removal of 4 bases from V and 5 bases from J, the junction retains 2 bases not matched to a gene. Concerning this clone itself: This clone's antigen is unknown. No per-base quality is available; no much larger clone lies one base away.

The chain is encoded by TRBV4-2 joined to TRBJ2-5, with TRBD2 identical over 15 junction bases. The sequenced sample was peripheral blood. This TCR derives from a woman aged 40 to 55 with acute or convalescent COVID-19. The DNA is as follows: TGTGCCAGCAGCCTAGGACTAGCGGGGGGGGAGACCCAGTACTTC. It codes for CASSLGLAGGETQYF.